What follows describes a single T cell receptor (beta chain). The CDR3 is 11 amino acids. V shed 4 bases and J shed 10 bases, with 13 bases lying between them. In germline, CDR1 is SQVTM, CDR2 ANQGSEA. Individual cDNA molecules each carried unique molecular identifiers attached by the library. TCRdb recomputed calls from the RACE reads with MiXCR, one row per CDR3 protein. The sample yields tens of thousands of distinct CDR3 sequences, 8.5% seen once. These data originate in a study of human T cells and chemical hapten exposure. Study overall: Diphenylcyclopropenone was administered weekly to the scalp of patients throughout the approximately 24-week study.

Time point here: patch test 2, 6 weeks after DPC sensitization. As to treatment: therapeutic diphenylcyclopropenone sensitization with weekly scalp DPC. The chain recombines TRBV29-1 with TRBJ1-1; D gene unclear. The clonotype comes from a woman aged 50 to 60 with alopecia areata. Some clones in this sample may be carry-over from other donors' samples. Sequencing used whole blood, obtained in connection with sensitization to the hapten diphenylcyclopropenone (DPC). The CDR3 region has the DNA TGCAGCGTTGCCGGGTCGACGGGAGCTTTCTTT. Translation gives CSVAGSTGAFF.